A single sample is the source of the 29 T cell receptor beta chains below, sequenced in a study of early T cells in non-severe SARS-CoV-2 infection. Each CDR3 protein is one row after TCRdb ran MiXCR on the 5' RACE reads. The sample holds roughly 80,000 distinct CDR3 sequences, around 11% seen once. The input for sequencing was whole blood, taken at baseline. The receptors here all came from an adult who was a healthcare worker with PCR-confirmed SARS-CoV-2 infection or an uninfected control (not recorded which).

V is TRBV29-1 and J is TRBJ2-1, with 11 bases aligning to TRBD2. Germline CDR1 SQVTM, CDR2 ANQGSEA. The trim removed 7 bases at V and 5 bases at J, leaving 13 bases unmatched. The CDR3 extends over 16 amino acids. The CDR3 here is CSALGASGGTNNEQFF. The CDR3 DNA follows: TGCAGCGCCCTAGGCGCTAGCGGGGGGACCAACAATGAGCAGTTCTTC.

In its sample, this clonotype was seen a few times. The chain employs TRBV12-3 or TRBV12-4 and TRBJ1-4, with D tentatively TRBD1 (6 bases). V lost 5 bases and J 8 bases, leaving 18 bases between the germline ends. CDR3 length: 15 residues. The CDR3 reads CASSGGPREGEKLFF. CDR3 nucleotides: TGTGCCAGCAGTGGGGGGCCACGTGAGGGAGAAAAACTGTTTTTT.

V usage is TRBV9 and J usage is TRBJ2-3; D gene ambiguous. V lost 1 base and J 6 bases, leaving 21 bases between the germline ends. Germline V CDR1 and CDR2: SGDLS, YYNGEE. This CDR3 is 17 amino acids long. In DNA form, the CDR3 reads TGTGCCAGCAGCGTAACTCCCCGAGCGACCCGTGCGGATACGCAGTATTTT. Protein: CASSVTPRATRADTQYF. Supplemented by reference TRBV9 and TRBJ2-3, the full variable domain reads DSGVTQTPKHLITATGQRVTLRCSPRSGDLSVYWYQQSLDQGLQFLIQYYNGEERAKGNILERFSAQQFPDLHSELNLSSLELGDSALYFCASSVTPRATRADTQYFGPGTRLTVL.

This clonotype has ten or more counts. This chain connects TRBV9 to TRBJ1-2; TRBD1 aligns across 8 bases. The CDR3 loop spans 16 amino acids. Germline V gene lookup returns CDR1 SGDLS and CDR2 YYNGEE. J lost 3 bases, V lost 0 bases, and 7 bases had no gene match. The CDR3 reads CASSVVQGAFYYGYTF. For the CDR3, the DNA is TGTGCCAGCAGCGTAGTCCAGGGGGCCTTTTACTATGGCTACACCTTC.

There are many counts of this clonotype. The V and J genes are TRBV11-2 and TRBJ2-7; D gene ambiguous. V gave up 5 bases and J gave up 1 base, with 6 bases separating them. The CDR3 runs to 12 residues. The germline CDR1 and CDR2 sequences are SGHAT and FQNNGV. CDR3 region: CASSRNSYEQYF. In DNA form, the CDR3 reads TGTGCCAGCAGCCGAAATTCCTACGAGCAGTACTTC.

The chain recombines TRBV18 with TRBJ1-1, with D tentatively TRBD1 (5 bases). Germline V lookup: CDR1 KGHSH, CDR2 LQKENI. This CDR3 is built from 13 residues. Between the trimmed V and J ends, which lost 7 bases and 7 bases, there was a span of 16 bases. The CDR3 protein is CASFASGSLEAFF. Here the CDR3 DNA reads TGTGCCAGCTTTGCTTCAGGGTCACTTGAAGCTTTCTTT.

This clonotype came up a few times. The chain employs TRBV7-2 and TRBJ1-5; 7 positions match TRBD1. Germline V CDR1 and CDR2: SGHTA, FQGNSA. V gave up 5 bases and J gave up 7 bases; unmatched junction bases: 11. The CDR3 runs 15 residues. The CDR3 spells CASSPIPTGNQPQHF. The DNA for the CDR3 is TGTGCCAGCAGCCCAATACCGACAGGGAACCAGCCCCAGCATTTT.

This chain connects TRBV18 to TRBJ1-1; 11 nucleotides line up with TRBD1. Germline lookup yields CDR1 KGHSH and CDR2 LQKENI. The CDR3 extends over 15 amino acids. The junction had 5 bases not matched to a gene; V was cut back by 4 bases and J by 4 bases. The CDR3: CASSQAGTGGTEAFF. The CDR3 DNA sequence: TGTGCCAGCTCACAAGCCGGGACAGGGGGCACTGAAGCTTTCTTT.

This clonotype was detected only a few times. The chain combines TRBV28 with TRBJ2-7; D is undetermined. V lost 3 bases and J lost 0, with 12 bases in between. The CDR3 totals 15 residues. The germline gives CDR1 MDHEN, CDR2 SYDVKM. The CDR3 spells CASSLIGRSSYEQYF. For the CDR3, the DNA is TGTGCCAGCAGTTTGATCGGACGGAGCTCCTACGAGCAGTACTTC.

Within the sample, this clonotype is medium-sized (0.01 to 0.1%). The chain's CDR3 is CASSLGSTSSYEQYF. CDR3 coding DNA: TGTGCCAGCAGCTTAGGGAGTACTAGCTCCTACGAGCAGTACTTC. The V call is TRBV7-6, the J call TRBJ2-7; D is possibly TRBD2 (5 bases). The CDR3 has 15 amino acids. The V and J ends lost 1 base and 0 bases respectively, with 10 bases between them. Germline CDR1 SGHVS, CDR2 FNYEAQ.

This clonotype was observed many times. The chain links TRBV25-1 to TRBJ1-2; D is unresolved. CDR1 is MGHDK and CDR2 is SYGVNS in the germline V gene. The CDR3 runs 14 residues. V lost 1 base, J lost 4 bases, and 10 bases lay in between. CDR3 region: CASSELGRAYGYTF. CDR3 DNA sequence: TGTGCCAGCAGTGAATTAGGCCGGGCCTATGGCTACACCTTC.

On this clonotype: The junction shows a germline mismatch at one end, possibly a read error. The chain couples TRBV6-6 to TRBJ2-7; 7 nucleotides align to TRBD1. The germline V gene has CDR1 MNHNY and CDR2 SVGAGI (reference sequence). This CDR3 spans 15 amino acids. CDR3 bases: TGTGCCAGCAGATACTCCCGGGACAGAGCCTACGAGCAGTACTTC. Translating it yields CASRYSRDRAYEQYF.

This chain links TRBV4-3 with TRBJ1-2; D is uncertain. V dropped 2 bases and J dropped 0 bases, with 7 bases sitting between them. The CDR3 sequence is 14 residues long. Looked up from germline, CDR1 is LGHNA and CDR2 is YSLEER. The CDR3 DNA reads as TGCGCCAGCAGCCAAACGACCTCTAACTATGGCTACACCTTC. As protein: CASSQTTSNYGYTF.

This clonotype was observed many times. V and J are TRBV4-2 and TRBJ1-1, with no clear D. The germline gives CDR1 LGHNA, CDR2 YNFKEQ. The CDR3 is 14 amino acids. V lost 0 bases, J lost 5 bases, and 10 bases lay in between. This CDR3 reads CASSQDMGVTEAFF. Written as DNA, the CDR3 is TGTGCCAGCAGCCAAGATATGGGAGTGACTGAAGCTTTCTTT.

This clonotype was counted a few times. The genes are TRBV12-3 or TRBV12-4 and TRBJ2-2, with D unresolved. The germline V and J ends were trimmed by 4 bases and 5 bases, with 8 bases remaining between them. The CDR3 length is 13 residues. This CDR3 reads CASSSSGTGELFF. CDR3 in DNA: TGTGCCAGCAGTTCATCAGGTACCGGGGAGCTGTTTTTT.

This clonotype appeared many times. This chain links TRBV4-1 with TRBJ1-4; 7 bases are shared with TRBD1. The V gene end was trimmed by 0 bases and the J gene end by 4 bases; junction bases not matched to a gene: 2. Germline V gene data show CDR1 as MGHRA and CDR2 as YSYEKL. This CDR3 is 15 amino acids long. The CDR3 sequence is CASSQEDRLNEKLFF. Written as DNA, the CDR3 is TGCGCCAGCAGCCAAGAGGACAGGCTTAATGAAAAACTGTTTTTT.

The table lists this clonotype with a few counts. V is TRBV7-9 and J is TRBJ1-2, with 7 bases lining up with TRBD1. The CDR3 covers 15 residues. Germline CDR1 is SEHNR and CDR2 is FQNEAQ (reference sequence). The V segment lost 4 bases and the J segment 5 bases; nucleotides outside the gene matches: 10. The CDR3: CASSSQTGRPYGYTF. The CDR3 bases are TGTGCCAGCAGCTCTCAGACAGGGCGACCTTATGGCTACACCTTC.

Notes on this clonotype: Just one base apart from a much larger clone, this may be a read error. The J gene is TRBJ2-2, the V gene TRBV2, with 8 bases that match TRBD1. This CDR3 comprises 15 residues. Germline assignment: CDR1 SNHLY and CDR2 FYNNEI. CDR3 sequence: CGSGRTGRSLGELFF. The CDR3 coding sequence is TGTGGCAGCGGACGGACAGGGCGTTCTCTCGGGGAGCTGTTTTTT.

The chain joins TRBV25-1 to TRBJ2-1; D possibly uses TRBD1 or TRBD2 (6 bases each). The CDR3 is made up of 12 amino acids. V gave up 9 bases and J gave up 7 bases, with 13 bases separating them. The germline V gene has CDR1 MGHDK and CDR2 SYGVNS. The DNA for the CDR3 is TGTGCCAGTCGGGGGCGGACGAATGAGCAGTTCTTC. Translation gives CASRGRTNEQFF.

The rearrangement uses TRBV19 and TRBJ2-3, with D possibly TRBD1 on 6 matching bases. The V gene's germline CDR1 is LNHDA and CDR2 SQIVND (reference sequence). V dropped 5 bases and J dropped 6 bases, with 18 bases sitting between them. CDR3 size: 15 residues. This CDR3 is CASSREPGVWDTQYF. The CDR3 DNA reads as TGTGCCAGTAGTCGTGAACCAGGGGTTTGGGATACGCAGTATTTT.

This clonotype turned up a few times. The chain combines TRBV5-5 with TRBJ1-1; 7 positions match TRBD1. This CDR3 is 16 amino acids long. The V segment lost 4 bases and the J segment 3 bases; nucleotides outside the gene matches: 12. Germline CDR1 and CDR2: SGHKS and YYEKEE (reference sequence). In nucleotides, the CDR3 is TGTGCCAGCAGCCCCCGAGACAGGGAACCATACACTGAAGCTTTCTTT. Residues: CASSPRDREPYTEAFF.

V is TRBV2 and J is TRBJ2-2; TRBD1 aligns across 8 bases. J gave up 5 bases and V 6 bases, and 5 bases lay outside the gene matches. The CDR3 has 14 amino acids. CDR1 SNHLY and CDR2 FYNNEI come from the germline V gene. The CDR3 loop is CASRDRGRTGELFF. In nucleotides, the CDR3 is TGTGCCAGCAGAGACAGGGGAAGAACCGGGGAGCTGTTTTTT.

The genes are TRBV6-4 and TRBJ2-3; 15 bases match TRBD2. The germline CDR1 and CDR2 sequences are MRHNA and SNTAGT. This CDR3 contains 16 residues. Trimming cost V 5 bases and J 4 bases; bases outside gene matches: 4. Here the CDR3 reads CASSHGLAGGPDTQYF. The CDR3 DNA reads TGTGCCAGCAGTCACGGACTAGCGGGGGGGCCAGATACGCAGTATTTT.

This clonotype was observed a handful of times. V and J are TRBV2 and TRBJ1-1; D is undetermined. V was shortened by 5 bases and J by 10 bases, with 11 bases between the two germline ends. The CDR3 has 11 residues. Germline CDR1 reads SNHLY; CDR2 reads FYNNEI. The DNA of the CDR3 is TGTGCCAGCAGTTCCGAGGTGGGAGCTTTCTTT. Translating it yields CASSSEVGAFF.

This clonotype was recorded many times. The chain is built from TRBV4-1 and TRBJ2-7; D could derive from TRBD1 or TRBD2 (5 bases each). This CDR3 is built from 15 residues. V lost 0 bases, J lost 5 bases, and 14 bases lay in between. Germline values: CDR1 MGHRA, CDR2 YSYEKL. This CDR3 is CASSQDVGVGDEQYF. The CDR3 DNA follows: TGCGCCAGCAGCCAAGATGTAGGGGTCGGGGACGAGCAGTACTTC.

This clonotype showed up just a few times. The genes are TRBV2 and TRBJ2-7; D is undetermined. The CDR3 consists of 9 residues. Germline lookup yields CDR1 SNHLY and CDR2 FYNNEI. Deletions cut 4 bases from V and 6 bases from J, with 1 base between. In DNA, the CDR3 is TGTGCCAGCAGTGCCGAGCAGTACTTC. This translates into CASSAEQYF.

This clonotype was detected many times. The chain employs TRBV3-1 and TRBJ2-4, with 13 bases matching TRBD2. From germline, CDR1 is LGHDT and CDR2 YNNKEL (reference sequence). J gave up 2 bases and V 4 bases, and 8 bases lay outside the gene matches. The CDR3 covers 18 residues. The DNA for the CDR3 is TGTGCCAGCAGCCGGACTAGCGGGGGCCGCGGAACCAAAAACATTCAGTACTTC. Amino acids: CASSRTSGGRGTKNIQYF.

There are many counts of this clonotype. The V gene is TRBV2, the J gene TRBJ2-4; D is unresolved. This CDR3 has 12 amino acids. The germline V and J ends were trimmed by 7 bases and 0 bases, with 4 bases remaining between them. In germline, CDR1 is SNHLY, CDR2 FYNNEI. Here the CDR3 reads CASNAAKNIQYF. CDR3 in DNA: TGTGCCAGCAATGCAGCCAAAAACATTCAGTACTTC.

This clonotype was observed a single time. The chain has TRBV6-5 and TRBJ2-1, with D possibly matching TRBD1 (5 bases). The germline V gene has CDR1 MNHEY and CDR2 SVGAGI. The CDR3 has 14 residues. V lost 6 bases to trimming and J lost 1 base, with 10 bases between them. The CDR3: CASRRQGSYNEQFF. DNA of the CDR3: TGTGCCAGCAGAAGGCAGGGTTCCTACAATGAGCAGTTCTTC.